Presented here are 21 T cell receptor beta chains from one specimen sequenced in a study of OX40 agonist ivuxolimab in advanced cancers. Only in-frame clones appear in the TCRdb table, and some are missing; sequencing was by immunoSEQ multiplex PCR. Here the sample spans about 93,000 clones, around 90% being singletons. The source material was CD4+ or CD8+ T cells sorted from blood, sampled in a trial of the OX40 agonist ivuxolimab. The origin of the receptors is an adult with an advanced solid tumor such as melanoma, head and neck, liver or kidney cancer.

The chain links TRBV5-5 to TRBJ1-5; D call uncertain. V was trimmed by 4 bases and J by 0 bases, leaving 8 bases between them. Germline V lookup: CDR1 SGHKS, CDR2 YYEKEE (reference sequence). The CDR3 contains 14 residues. CDR3 region: CASSPDDSNQPQHF. DNA of the CDR3: TGTGCCAGCAGCCCGGATGATAGCAATCAGCCCCAGCATTTT.

J is TRBJ2-7 and V is TRBV7-9, with 8 nucleotides matching TRBD1. V lost 3 bases to trimming and J lost 5 bases; unmatched junction nucleotides: 12. Germline lookup yields CDR1 SEHNR and CDR2 FQNEAQ (reference sequence). This CDR3 has 16 amino acids. The CDR3 DNA follows: TGTGCCAGCAGCTTCTACTCCACCGGGACAGGTGACGAGCAGTACTTC. Translated: CASSFYSTGTGDEQYF.

This clone was seen only once. This sequence joins TRBV19 and TRBJ2-5; 9 bases are shared with TRBD1. J lost 4 bases, V lost 10 bases, and 10 bases had no gene match. The CDR3 sequence is 14 residues long. The germline V gene encodes CDR1 LNHDA and CDR2 SQIVND (reference sequence). In DNA form, the CDR3 reads TGTGCCACCGGCGACAGGGGGGGATCAGAGACCCAGTACTTC. This translates into CATGDRGGSETQYF.

This chain uses TRBV5-1 with TRBJ2-1; TRBD1 agrees at 7 bases. The V gene's germline CDR1 is SGHRS and CDR2 YFSETQ. The CDR3 has 16 amino acids. Trimming took 4 bases from V and 4 from J; bases not matched to a gene: 11. CDR3 in amino acids: CASSPTDRVGYNEQFF. The CDR3 DNA sequence: TGCGCCAGCAGCCCTACCGACAGGGTAGGGTACAATGAGCAGTTCTTC.

The rearrangement links TRBV29-1 to TRBJ2-2; D gene uncertain. Trimming shortened V by 7 bases and J by 5 bases, and 8 bases separated the two germline ends. The germline V gene has CDR1 SQVTM and CDR2 ANQGSEA. The CDR3 extends over 11 amino acids. The CDR3 spells CSALKTGELFF. The DNA for the CDR3 is TGCAGCGCCCTGAAAACCGGGGAGCTGTTTTTT.

This clone has just a few counts. The rearrangement uses TRBV4-1 and TRBJ1-5; D remains unclear. The CDR3 loop spans 15 amino acids. CDR1 is MGHRA and CDR2 is YSYEKL in the germline V gene. Trimming took off 0 bases at V and 1 base at J, with 7 bases between the two ends. The CDR3 DNA reads TGCGCCAGCAGCCAAGAGGGCAGCAGCAATCAGCCCCAGCATTTT. Amino acids: CASSQEGSSNQPQHF.

The chain employs TRBV6-5 and TRBJ2-3; possible D gene TRBD2, 5 bases. CDR3 length: 15 residues. Per the germline V gene, CDR1 is MNHEY and CDR2 is SVGAGI. The germline V and J ends were trimmed by 6 bases and 0 bases, with 13 bases remaining between them. The CDR3 DNA is TGTGCCAGCAGCCCGAAATGGACTAGCACAGATACGCAGTATTTT. This translates into CASSPKWTSTDTQYF.

The chain has TRBV19 and TRBJ1-2; a possible D gene is TRBD1 (5 bases). Trimming left V 5 bases short and J 4 bases short, with 14 bases between. The CDR3 contains 14 residues. Germline V lookup: CDR1 LNHDA, CDR2 SQIVND (reference sequence). CDR3 in amino acids: CASSLTDSRYGYTF. The CDR3 coding sequence is TGTGCCAGTAGTCTTACCGACAGCCGCTATGGCTACACCTTC.

The rearrangement uses TRBV6-1 and TRBJ2-7, with D perhaps matching TRBD1 (6 bases). V was cut by 5 bases and J by 3 bases, with 17 bases left in between. CDR1 is MNHNS, CDR2 SASEGT, per germline. The CDR3 extends over 15 amino acids. In nucleotides, the CDR3 is TGTGCCAGCAGTACCCTCCGGACAGATAACTACGAGCAGTACTTC. This translates into CASSTLRTDNYEQYF.

The chain combines TRBV4-1 with TRBJ2-3, with D uncertain. Trimming took off 4 bases at V and 4 bases at J, with 15 bases between the two ends. Germline CDR1 and CDR2: MGHRA and YSYEKL. The CDR3 has 15 residues. The CDR3 DNA reads as TGCGCCAGCAGCCTGACTTTAGCCGTGTCAGATACGCAGTATTTT. It is translated as CASSLTLAVSDTQYF.

This chain connects TRBV28 to TRBJ2-2; D unresolved. Germline V gene lookup returns CDR1 MDHEN and CDR2 SYDVKM. Trimming left V 2 bases short and J 10 bases short, with 5 bases between. The CDR3 runs 11 residues. For the CDR3, the DNA is TGTGCCAGCAGTTTACCTACGGAGCTGTTTTTT. Protein product: CASSLPTELFF.

The V and J genes are TRBV29-1 and TRBJ1-1; 10 bases fit TRBD1. V lost 6 bases to trimming and J lost 1 base; unmatched junction nucleotides: 8. The CDR3 length is 15 residues. Germline CDR1 SQVTM, CDR2 ANQGSEA. CDR3 protein: CSVRQGASGNTEAFF. Written as DNA, the CDR3 is TGCAGCGTCAGACAGGGGGCGTCTGGGAACACTGAAGCTTTCTTT. The entire variable domain, with the rest obtained from reference TRBV29-1 and TRBJ1-1, is as follows: SAVISQKPSRDICQRGTSLTIQCQVDSQVTMMFWYRQQPGQSLTLIATANQGSEATYESGFVIDKFPISRPNLTFSTLTVSNMSPEDSSIYLCSVRQGASGNTEAFFGQGTRLTVV.

The chain is built from TRBV29-1 and TRBJ1-1; D gene ambiguous. Germline V gene data show CDR1 as SQVTM and CDR2 as ANQGSEA. V was cut by 5 bases and J by 1 base, with 11 bases left in between. This CDR3 comprises 13 residues. DNA for the CDR3: TGCAGCGTTTCGGAGGCAGGGAACACTGAAGCTTTCTTT. This translates into CSVSEAGNTEAFF.

This clone has just a few counts. The J gene is TRBJ1-2, the V gene TRBV10-3, with no clear D. Between the trimmed V and J ends, which lost 4 bases and 2 bases, there was a span of 5 bases. Germline V gene lookup returns CDR1 ENHRY and CDR2 SYGVKD. The CDR3 has 12 amino acids. This chain's CDR3 is CAISGPNYGYTF. The DNA for the CDR3 is TGTGCCATCAGTGGGCCCAACTATGGCTACACCTTC.

The chain has TRBV7-3 and TRBJ2-1; perhaps TRBD2 as D (6 bases). The V and J ends lost 4 bases and 9 bases respectively, with 22 bases between them. This CDR3 comprises 16 residues. Germline values: CDR1 SGHTA, CDR2 FQGTGA. The CDR3 region is CASSSEAYGGRSEQFF. CDR3 in DNA: TGTGCCAGCAGCTCCGAAGCTTATGGGGGGAGGAGTGAGCAGTTCTTC.

The CDR3 sequence: CASSASGTGILAKNIQYF. CDR3 bases: TGTGCCAGTAGTGCGTCCGGGACAGGGATTTTGGCCAAAAACATTCAGTACTTC. The chain has TRBV19 and TRBJ2-4; 9 nucleotides align to TRBD1. CDR3 length: 18 residues. Per the germline V gene, CDR1 is LNHDA and CDR2 is SQIVND (reference sequence). V shed 5 bases, J shed 1 base, and the junction held 12 bases outside the gene matches. The complete variable domain, with remaining parts taken from reference TRBV19 and TRBJ2-4, reads DGGITQSPKYLFRKEGQNVTLSCEQNLNHDAMYWYRQDPGQGLRLIYYSQIVNDFQKGDIAEGYSVSREKKESFPLTVTSAQKNPTAFYLCASSASGTGILAKNIQYFGAGTRLSVL.

The chain uses TRBV5-1 and TRBJ2-7; D is possibly TRBD2 (5 bases). This CDR3 has 15 residues. Trimming removed 0 bases at V and 3 bases at J, with 13 bases between. Germline CDR1 SGHRS, CDR2 YFSETQ. CDR3 in amino acids: CASSLDAGSNYEQYF. CDR3 in DNA: TGCGCCAGCAGCTTGGATGCGGGTTCCAACTACGAGCAGTACTTC.

CDR3 nucleotides: TGTGCCAGCAGCTTGGTAGGCCAAGAGACCCAGTACTTC. It encodes CASSLVGQETQYF. The chain carries TRBV5-4 and TRBJ2-5; no firm D call. Per germline, CDR1 SGHNT and CDR2 YYREEE (reference sequence). V was shortened by 0 bases and J by 1 base, with 4 bases between the two germline ends. The CDR3 is 13 residues long.

The chain combines TRBV10-3 with TRBJ1-3; D remains unclear. CDR1 and CDR2 from the germline V gene are ENHRY and SYGVKD. V was clipped by 8 bases and J by 3 bases, with 11 bases between them. The CDR3 consists of 13 residues. The CDR3: CAISVGYGNTIYF. CDR3 in DNA: TGTGCCATCTCAGTTGGTTATGGAAACACCATATATTTT.

The chain carries TRBV5-1 and TRBJ1-5; no definite D call. Germline V gene sequence: CDR1 SGHRS, CDR2 YFSETQ. The CDR3 extends over 13 amino acids. V shed 0 bases and J shed 1 base, with 2 bases lying between them. CDR3 coding DNA: TGCGCCAGCAGCTTGGGGAGCAATCAGCCCCAGCATTTT. Protein product: CASSLGSNQPQHF.

The V and J genes are TRBV5-4 and TRBJ2-2, with 7 bases matching TRBD1. The J segment lost 4 bases and the V segment lost 4 bases, leaving 4 bases of the junction unmatched. In germline, CDR1 is SGHNT, CDR2 YYREEE (reference sequence). The CDR3 has 14 amino acids. The CDR3: CASSNPGGTGELFF. For the CDR3, the DNA is TGTGCCAGCAGCAATCCAGGGGGCACCGGGGAGCTGTTTTTT.